This T cell receptor beta chain originates from a study of OX40 agonist ivuxolimab in advanced cancers. The CDR3 totals 11 residues. Germline V gene data show CDR1 as GTSNPN and CDR2 as SVGIG (reference sequence). The V end was cut by 0 bases, the J end by 9 bases, with 3 bases between. Using immunoSEQ multiplex PCR, the repertoire was profiled, and TCRdb retains in-frame clones only, with some absent. The data contain over 55,000 clones, 86% of them singletons. The material was CD4+ or CD8+ T cells sorted from blood, obtained in a trial of the OX40 agonist ivuxolimab. The J gene is TRBJ1-6, the V gene TRBV30; D unclear. The TCR sequence derives from an adult with an advanced solid tumor such as melanoma, head and neck, liver or kidney cancer. CDR3 in amino acids: CAWSVGSPLHF. The CDR3 DNA reads as TGTGCCTGGAGTGTGGGTTCACCCCTCCACTTT.